This entry features one TCR beta chain sequence. Its cognate antigen has yet to be identified. No base qualities exist here, and no much larger clone lies one base off it. The entry originates in a study of technical replicates of blood from several donors (dated by TCRdb to the late 2010s). Trimming costs V 5 bases and J 4 bases, and their ends lie 18 bases apart. Via the germline V gene (reference sequence), CDR1 is MNHEY and CDR2 SMNVEV. Measured from the cysteine to the phenylalanine, the CDR3 is 15 residues long. Only CDR3 DNA is held: 45 bases, read in frame from base 1. Libraries were constructed by the immunoSEQ multiplex PCR assay. Imported from immuneACCESS, the table was reduced by TCRdb to in-frame sequences with V and J called. These copies leave out some clones; in studies compared against another copy, an unresolved V gene accounts for under half, and the cause of the remainder is not known. The sample profile shows about 70,000 clones; around 97% of them were found once. Jointly, the top ten make up around 0.2% of the sample.

The sequenced material came from T cells isolated from PBMCs. This TCR was sampled from a human donor in good health. Rearrangement joined TRBV27 to TRBJ2-7; TRBD1 is possibly the D segment (6 matching bases). The sequenced DNA is TGTGCCAGCAGTGGAAAAACAGGGTTAGTATACGAGCAGTACTTC. It translates to CASSGKTGLVYEQYF.